The clone carrying this TCR beta chain has just a few counts. The antigen is undetermined. The treatment here: roughly ten-day PBMC culture with coronavirus spike peptide pools or control peptides (ViraFEST assay). Those CD4+ T cells from the unexposed donor predate the COVID-19 pandemic (2011-2018). Sequenced with the Oncomine TCR Beta short-read assay was DNA taken from cultured CD4+ T cells. MiXCR, applied by TCRdb to the PCR reads, yields one record per CDR3 protein. The sample has 2,500 to 3,500 distinct CDR3 sequences, about 31% seen once. This sample was included in a study of vaccination and CD4 T cells after COVID-19. Study context: The study drew post-COVID samples a median roughly 110 days after diagnosis (range 35 to 161).

The CDR3 length is 15 residues. V shed 6 bases and J shed 0 bases, with 16 bases lying between them. Looked up from germline, CDR1 is DFQATT and CDR2 is SNEGSKA (reference sequence). Material: CD4+ T cells from blood, cultured in vitro. The clonotype was recovered from a human donor in good health. The rearrangement joins TRBV20-1 to TRBJ2-3; D may be TRBD1 or TRBD2 (5 bases each). CDR3 residues: CSARGGAGSTDTQYF. The CDR3 nucleotides read TGCAGTGCCCGGGGTGGGGCCGGGAGCACAGATACGCAGTATTTT.